This is a list of T cell receptor beta chains from one sample in a study of blood T cell repertoires in COVID-19. Produced via immunoSEQ multiplex PCR; TCRdb's table is partial and in-frame only. The profile shows fewer than 200,000 clones, 75% to 90% of them singletons. Material for sequencing was peripheral blood. The receptors originated from a human donor with acute or convalescent COVID-19. The donor label of this sample is uncertain. CDR3s include the opening cysteine and the closing phenylalanine or tryptophan. The D gene is left open where the match is weak.

v_call,d_call,j_call,cdr3_aa
TRBV5-4,NA,TRBJ1-1,CASSDWGLGNTEAFF
TRBV27,NA,TRBJ2-1,CASSFPNNEQFF
TRBV2,NA,TRBJ2-6,CASSESGPGANVLTF
TRBV5-4,TRBD1,TRBJ2-7,CASSFGTGLRSPYEQYF
TRBV23-1,NA,TRBJ2-7,CASTSGQGKSYEQYF
TRBV6-5,NA,TRBJ1-6,CASSYRAGIRGSPLHF
TRBV27,NA,TRBJ1-4,CASSPALKSRGNEKLFF
TRBV6-2/TRBV6-3,TRBD2,TRBJ2-1,CASSPTSGQNEQFF
TRBV11-3,NA,TRBJ2-1,CASSLGGGTYNEQFF
TRBV30,TRBD1,TRBJ1-2,CAWRGLGQGTMPAYGYTF
TRBV19,NA,TRBJ1-5,CASSTTDRSRNQPQHF
TRBV5-6,TRBD1,TRBJ1-2,CASSLSGTGWFGYGYTF
TRBV19,TRBD2,TRBJ2-7,CASSTQGGSSYEQYF
TRBV19,NA,TRBJ1-2,CASAYGALDGYTF
TRBV4-3,NA,TRBJ2-2,CASSQDGVNPGTGELFF
TRBV6-6,NA,TRBJ2-1,CASSYSDTYNEQFF
TRBV30,TRBD1,TRBJ1-6,CAWSVPRTGRTPLHF
TRBV18,NA,TRBJ1-2,CASSPLDSPMDGYTF
TRBV4-1,TRBD1,TRBJ1-6,CASSQFPNPGQGNSPLHF
TRBV9,TRBD1,TRBJ2-7,CASSGTGGAGNEQYF
TRBV2,TRBD1,TRBJ2-1,CASRDNRRDRGRNKQFF
TRBV18,TRBD1,TRBJ1-2,CASSGPGQGALNYGYTF
TRBV19,TRBD1,TRBJ1-5,CASTSPPGGSQPQHF
TRBV5-8,TRBD2,TRBJ2-1,CASSLLAGDYNEQFF
TRBV2,TRBD1,TRBJ2-2,CASRGTVNTGELFF
TRBV11-1,NA,TRBJ1-1,CASSLNREEAFF
TRBV2,TRBD1,TRBJ2-1,CASRGDRADNEQFF
TRBV2,TRBD1,TRBJ1-1,CASSSGQMNTEAFF
TRBV15,NA,TRBJ1-5,CATAQGRGQPQHF
TRBV6-4,TRBD1,TRBJ1-1,CASSDYPGQGAFF
TRBV18,NA,TRBJ1-5,CASSQDRNSNQPQHF
TRBV7-3,TRBD2,TRBJ2-3,CASSFPLAGSTDTQYF
TRBV3-1/TRBV3-2,NA,TRBJ1-1,CASSQAGQKNTEAFF
TRBV6-2/TRBV6-3,NA,TRBJ1-4,CASSQPGLYNEKLFF
TRBV9,NA,TRBJ2-7,CASSFRPDSHEQYF
TRBV28,NA,TRBJ1-4,CASSFAGANEKLFF
TRBV11-3,NA,TRBJ2-3,CASSLVGQGAQDTQYF
TRBV10-3,TRBD1,TRBJ1-5,CAISEGQGSNQPQHF
TRBV28,TRBD2,TRBJ2-5,CASSGRGETQYF
TRBV29-1,NA,TRBJ1-6,CSVAQSIDPDSASPLHF
TRBV7-2,TRBD1,TRBJ2-7,CASSLKGTGTGGYEQYF
TRBV18,TRBD1,TRBJ1-1,CASSQQGGNTEAFF
TRBV18,NA,TRBJ1-6,CASSPLVSGHSPLHF
TRBV11-2,TRBD1,TRBJ2-7,CASSLTGTAGSYEQYF
TRBV30,TRBD1,TRBJ2-2,CAWSPQGVGELFF
TRBV27,TRBD2,TRBJ2-3,CASSRDYTDTQYF
TRBV7-9,NA,TRBJ1-4,CASSLRATNEKLFF
TRBV7-9,NA,TRBJ1-1,CASSSLGGRIEAFF
TRBV12-3/TRBV12-4,NA,TRBJ2-5,CASSLSVETQYF
TRBV14,NA,TRBJ1-1,CASSQTARARTEAFF
TRBV19,TRBD1,TRBJ1-1,CASSIGRGQGVSTEAFF
TRBV27,TRBD2,TRBJ2-7,CASSFRGGATEQYF
TRBV3-1/TRBV3-2,NA,TRBJ1-4,CASLGATEKLFF
TRBV19,NA,TRBJ1-3,CASSRPPHSGNTIYF
TRBV9,NA,TRBJ1-6,CASSVQGVGDVSPLHF
TRBV19,TRBD2,TRBJ2-2,CASSVLAGGRHGELFF
TRBV5-1,NA,TRBJ1-1,CASSLPGGADEAFF